A selection of T cell receptor beta chains follows, all from one sample in a study of blood T cell repertoires in COVID-19. Method: immunoSEQ multiplex PCR; TCRdb's copy keeps in-frame clones and lacks some. The sample holds hundreds of thousands of clones, less than 90% seen once. Material: PBMCs or T cells enriched from blood (not recorded which). The receptors originated from a woman in her thirties who had recovered from COVID-19. Each CDR3 is given with its conserved first and last residue. The D gene is left open where the match is weak. Rows give clone size only sometimes, using once, few, many, or a class for an expanded clone.

v_call,clone_size,j_call,d_call,cdr3_aa,cdr3_nt
TRBV5-1,-,TRBJ1-5,-,CASSPGVTNQPQHF,TGCGCCAGCAGTCCAGGGGTTACCAATCAGCCCCAGCATTTT
TRBV19,-,TRBJ2-7,TRBD1,CASRVRTGGYEQYF,TGTGCCAGTAGGGTCCGGACAGGGGGCTACGAGCAGTACTTC
TRBV9,-,TRBJ1-4,TRBD1,CASSIRQGEKLFF,TGTGCCAGCAGCATTAGACAGGGGGAAAAACTGTTTTTT
TRBV5-1,-,TRBJ2-7,-,CASSLGGLYEQYF,TGCGCCAGCAGCTTGGGCGGACTCTACGAGCAGTACTTC
TRBV6-5,-,TRBJ2-1,TRBD2,CASSLAGTGYNEQFF,TGTGCCAGCAGCCTAGCGGGGACGGGATACAATGAGCAGTTCTTC
TRBV30,-,TRBJ2-5,TRBD1,CAWSVQQGGTQYF,TGTGCCTGGAGTGTACAACAGGGGGGGACCCAGTACTTC
TRBV19,-,TRBJ1-2,-,CASTQRGLRIINYGYTF,TGTGCCAGTACCCAAAGGGGACTAAGGATTATCAACTATGGCTACACCTTC
TRBV19,-,TRBJ1-4,TRBD1,CASRTRQGVGTNEKLFF,TGTGCCAGTAGAACAAGACAGGGGGTCGGGACTAATGAAAAACTGTTTTTT
TRBV5-6,-,TRBJ2-7,TRBD2,CASSLVAGGREQYF,TGTGCCAGCAGCTTGGTAGCGGGAGGGCGTGAGCAGTACTTC
TRBV27,once,TRBJ2-1,TRBD2,CASSQQAGGPNEQFF,TGTGCCAGCAGTCAGCAAGCGGGGGGGCCCAATGAGCAGTTCTTC
TRBV25-1,-,TRBJ2-7,TRBD1,CASRDRAGTETYEQYF,TGTGCCAGCAGGGACAGAGCCGGGACAGAGACCTACGAGCAGTACTTC
TRBV15,-,TRBJ2-3,-,CATKPTGGSTDTQYF,TGTGCCACCAAACCTACGGGGGGCTCCACAGATACGCAGTATTTT
TRBV27,-,TRBJ2-1,TRBD1,CASSSTGQGLYNEQFF,TGTGCCAGCAGTTCCACCGGACAGGGCTTATACAATGAGCAGTTCTTC
TRBV5-1,once,TRBJ1-2,-,CALQRVLLYGYTF,TGCGCTCTTCAACGGGTCCTCCTTTATGGCTACACCTTC
TRBV7-6,-,TRBJ1-3,TRBD1,CASSSRQGSGNTIYF,TGTGCCAGCAGCTCCCGACAGGGCTCTGGAAACACCATATATTTT
TRBV15,-,TRBJ1-3,TRBD1,CATSRRDRASGNTIYF,TGTGCCACCAGCAGACGGGACAGGGCATCCGGAAACACCATATATTTT
TRBV24-1,-,TRBJ2-3,-,CATSDSASGLYTDTQYF,TGTGCCACCAGTGATTCGGCCAGCGGACTTTACACAGATACGCAGTATTTT
TRBV4-1,-,TRBJ1-4,TRBD1,CASAEGATNEKLFF,TGCGCCAGCGCTGAGGGGGCGACTAATGAAAAACTGTTTTTT
TRBV27,-,TRBJ2-5,TRBD2,CASSKGLAGVETQYF,TGTGCCAGCAGTAAGGGACTAGCGGGAGTTGAGACCCAGTACTTC
TRBV28,-,TRBJ2-7,-,CASSFGSRGYEQYF,TGTGCCAGCAGTTTCGGGTCTCGGGGTTACGAGCAGTACTTC
TRBV14,-,TRBJ1-1,-,CASSSRITGMNTEAFF,TGTGCCAGCAGCTCGCGGATCACAGGGATGAACACTGAAGCTTTCTTT
TRBV10-3,few,TRBJ2-1,TRBD1,CATEQGASEQFF,TGTGCCACAGAACAGGGGGCAAGTGAGCAGTTCTTC
TRBV11-2,-,TRBJ1-3,-,CASSLGREEINTIYF,TGTGCCAGCAGCTTAGGGCGAGAGGAGATAAACACCATATATTTT
TRBV9,-,TRBJ2-1,TRBD2,CASSVGSGDSEQFF,TGTGCCAGCAGCGTAGGTAGCGGGGATAGTGAGCAGTTCTTC
TRBV7-8,-,TRBJ1-2,-,CASSVRTVVYGYTF,TGTGCCAGCAGCGTACGGACAGTCGTCTATGGCTACACCTTC
TRBV6-5,-,TRBJ2-7,TRBD1,CASSSDRAGEQYF,TGTGCCAGCAGTTCGGACAGGGCGGGGGAGCAGTACTTC